The 2 T cell receptor beta chains below come from one sample, sequenced in a study of T cells in Graves' hyperthyroidism and ophthalmopathy. RNA transcripts yielded amplified TCR beta CDR3 regions. HTBI primers were the set used in a first-round RT-PCR of the TCR CDR3. MiXCR, run by TCRdb on the multiplex PCR reads, gives a single entry per CDR3 protein. The data show approximately 690,000 distinct CDR3 sequences, roughly 20% seen once. The specimen was blood. These receptor sequences come from a man aged 25 to 45 with Graves' ophthalmopathy.

This clonotype was counted ten times or more. The rearrangement joins TRBV11-2 to TRBJ2-7, with 7 bases fitting TRBD2. The CDR3 spans 16 residues. The ends lost 3 bases at V and 1 base at J; junction bases unmatched: 9. CDR1 and CDR2 (germline): SGHAT, FQNNGV. The CDR3 is CASSLGLAESSYEQYF. CDR3 DNA: TGTGCCAGCAGCTTGGGCCTAGCGGAGTCATCCTACGAGCAGTACTTC.

This clonotype occurred a few times. This chain joins TRBV4-3 and TRBJ2-2; TRBD2 matches 8 bases. The CDR3 covers 19 residues. The ends lost 0 bases at V and 6 bases at J; junction bases unmatched: 15. Germline values: CDR1 LGHNA, CDR2 YSLEER. CDR3 nucleotide sequence: TGCGCCAGCAGCCAAGATGACGCGGGGGAGCGGGAGAGGCCCGGGGAGCTGTTTTTT. Amino acid sequence: CASSQDDAGERERPGELFF.